A single T cell receptor (beta chain) is shown here with its context. The antigen is unknown. This CDR3 comprises 12 residues. V was trimmed by 8 bases and J by 5 bases, leaving 10 bases between them. Germline V CDR1 and CDR2: MDHEN, SYDVKM. The data were obtained in a study of cytomegalovirus exposure and HLA in healthy donors. As for the study in general: Drawn from HLA-typed donors, about 85 million unique TCRs were held in an early data release.

Overall study results and limits: In vitro assays verified that three CMV-associated chains recognized CMV antigens specifically. Other equally common chains were less clonally expanded than HLA-associated TCR beta chains, a later analysis showed. Roughly even sequencing depth across donors was the assumption behind the presence/absence analyses.

PCR used 60 Vbeta primers and 13 Jbeta primers. The protocol was immunoSEQ multiplex PCR, while the TCRdb copy is restricted to in-frame clones and leaves out a portion. In the table there are more than 55,000 clones, 74% of which are singletons. The J gene is TRBJ1-5, the V gene TRBV28, with D uncertain. Sequencing used PBMCs. This TCR derives from a woman aged 55-69 years in good health and CMV-seropositive. For the CDR3, the DNA is TGTGCCAGCGGTACACGGGATCAGCCCCAGCATTTT. Encoded protein: CASGTRDQPQHF.